Each of the 8 T cell receptor beta chains below was sequenced from the same sample in a study of human T cells and chemical hapten exposure. Time point specified: patch test 3, about 24 weeks after DPC sensitization. Specified treatment: therapeutic diphenylcyclopropenone sensitization with weekly scalp DPC. MiXCR was run by TCRdb on the RACE reads, yielding one entry per CDR3 protein. The table records about 84,000 distinct CDR3 sequences, less than 14% of them present only once. Sample: whole blood, taken in connection with sensitization to the hapten diphenylcyclopropenone (DPC). The receptors were sampled from a woman between 45 and 65 years old with alopecia areata. Some clones in this sample may be carry-over from other donors' samples.

The V call is TRBV5-1, the J call TRBJ2-3, with D unresolved. The germline V gene encodes CDR1 SGHRS and CDR2 YFSETQ. CDR3 length equals 13 residues. Between the trimmed V and J ends, which lost 3 bases and 4 bases, there was a span of 9 bases. CDR3 nucleotide sequence: TGCGCCAGCAGCTATCCAGGATCAGATACGCAGTATTTT. Amino acids: CASSYPGSDTQYF.

There are many counts of this clonotype. The V and J genes are TRBV5-1 and TRBJ1-1, with TRBD1 as a possible D gene (6 bases). The germline CDR1 and CDR2 sequences are SGHRS and YFSETQ. Trimming took 1 base from V and 11 from J, leaving 12 bases between them. The CDR3 contains 12 residues. This chain's CDR3 is CASSLSGGGAFF. The CDR3 nucleotides are TGCGCCAGCAGCTTGTCCGGGGGCGGCGCTTTCTTT.

This clonotype was found a few times. The CDR3 region is CSVDATGNLRETQYF. In DNA, the CDR3 is TGCAGCGTTGACGCGACAGGGAATTTGAGAGAGACCCAGTACTTC. The V call is TRBV29-1, the J call TRBJ2-5; TRBD1 matches 7 bases. In germline, CDR1 is SQVTM, CDR2 ANQGSEA. The length of the CDR3 is 15 residues. Trimming took 3 bases from V and 4 from J; bases not matched to a gene: 11.

In this sample, this clonotype turned up many times. The rearrangement links TRBV3-1 to TRBJ2-2, with 8 bases identical to TRBD1. Germline-derived CDR1 and CDR2 are LGHDT and YNNKEL (reference sequence). V shed 5 bases and J 1 base; nucleotides not matched to a gene: 3. The CDR3 runs to 15 residues. Here the CDR3 reads CASSIGTGNTGELFF. The CDR3 coding sequence is TGTGCCAGCAGCATAGGGACAGGGAACACCGGGGAGCTGTTTTTT.

This clonotype has more than one count but fewer than ten. The rearrangement joins TRBV5-8 to TRBJ2-5; 12 positions agree with TRBD2. This CDR3 spans 14 amino acids. The V and J ends lost 2 bases and 4 bases, in that order; junction bases with no gene match: 0. Germline assignment: CDR1 SGHTS and CDR2 YDEGEE. The CDR3 DNA reads as TGTGCCAGCAGCTTACTAGCGGGAGGAGAGACCCAGTACTTC. Protein sequence: CASSLLAGGETQYF.

At least ten counts were recorded for this clonotype. V usage is TRBV6-2 or TRBV6-3 and J usage is TRBJ2-2, with D uncertain. Trimming pared 2 bases from V and 4 bases from J, leaving 5 bases between. CDR1 and CDR2 (germline): MNHEY, SVGEGT. The CDR3 runs 13 residues. For the CDR3, the DNA is TGTGCCAGCAGTTACATATCCACCGGGGAGCTGTTTTTT. Translated: CASSYISTGELFF.

Ten or more counts support this clonotype. The chain uses TRBV30 and TRBJ1-5; D not certain. V was cut by 0 bases and J by 2 bases, with 14 bases left in between. The CDR3 totals 16 residues. Germline CDR1 is GTSNPN and CDR2 is SVGIG (reference sequence). CDR3 amino acids: CAWSVRTTAGNQPQHF. The DNA of the CDR3 is TGTGCCTGGAGTGTACGGACCACGGCGGGCAATCAGCCCCAGCATTTT.

This clonotype showed up many times. The genes are TRBV10-3 and TRBJ2-3, with a weak D call TRBD2 (6 bases). The CDR3 is 16 residues long. Trimming removed 2 bases from V and 6 bases from J, with 18 bases in between. Germline CDR1 reads ENHRY; CDR2 reads SYGVKD. The CDR3 bases are TGTGCCATCAGTGAGCCCCTTGGCGGAGGGGCCGATACGCAGTATTTT. It specifies CAISEPLGGGADTQYF.